These T cell receptor beta chains were read from a single sample in a study of T cell repertoires in cytomegalovirus infection. MiXCR was run by TCRdb on the reads, yielding one entry per CDR3 protein. Among about 350,000 distinct CDR3 sequences listed, roughly 34% were seen once. The antigens for these receptors are not known. Here the sequenced sample was cultured PBMCs, taken from culture after CMV antigen stimulation. The receptors were sampled from a human donor in good health (CMV status not recorded). Some clones in this sample may be carry-over from other donors' samples. Each CDR3 is given with its conserved first and last residue. A D gene is named only where the DNA matches it firmly. Size values are once, few and many counts, or a class for expanded clones, and some rows have none.

TRBD2	TRBV7-2	few	TRBJ2-5	TGTGCCAGCAGCACCGGACTAGCGGGTGCAGAGACCCAGTACTTC	CASSTGLAGAETQYF
-	TRBV12-3/TRBV12-4	-	TRBJ1-6	TGTGCCAGCAGTTTCGGTGATTCACCCCTCCACTTT	CASSFGDSPLHF
-	TRBV6-6	-	TRBJ1-6	TGTGCCAGCAGTTCTGCGGGGGCAGGATATTCACCCCTCCACTTT	CASSSAGAGYSPLHF
-	TRBV15	-	TRBJ1-3	TGTGCCACCAGCAGAGATTTGGTTCTCTCTGGAAACACCATATATTTT	CATSRDLVLSGNTIYF
TRBD2	TRBV4-2	-	TRBJ2-2	TGTGCCAGCAGCCAATCCATAACTAGCGGGAGGAACACCGGGGAGCTGTTTTTT	CASSQSITSGRNTGELFF
-	TRBV12-3/TRBV12-4	-	TRBJ2-2	TGTGCCAGCAGGGACCAGCTGGCCGGGGAGCTGTTTTTT	CASRDQLAGELFF
-	TRBV7-2	-	TRBJ1-1	TGTGCCAGCAGCTTGTCCGCCTCCATGAACACTGAAGCTTTCTTT	CASSLSASMNTEAFF
-	TRBV6-2/TRBV6-3	-	TRBJ2-7	TGTGCCAGCAGCATAGGCGGACAGAGCAAGGCCGAGCAGTACTTC	CASSIGGQSKAEQYF
TRBD2	TRBV7-8	few	TRBJ2-1	TGTGCCAGCAGCTTACGTGTGACTAGCGTATCTGGGGAGCAGTTCTTC	CASSLRVTSVSGEQFF
-	TRBV20-1	-	TRBJ1-1	TGCAGTGCCTTCGATCAGGGACGTAACACTGAAGCTTTCTTT	CSAFDQGRNTEAFF
-	TRBV11-2	-	TRBJ2-5	TGTGCCAGCAGCCCCTGGACTGCCCCAGGGACCCAGTACTTC	CASSPWTAPGTQYF
-	TRBV12-3/TRBV12-4	once	TRBJ2-2	TGTGCCAGCAGTTTGCCCCGGGATAGCCAAACCGGGGAGCTGTTTTTT	CASSLPRDSQTGELFF
-	TRBV7-2	-	TRBJ2-6	TGTGCCAGCCATCGGGGAGGGGCCAACGTCCTGACTTTC	CASHRGGANVLTF
TRBD2	TRBV12-3/TRBV12-4	-	TRBJ2-3	TGTGCCAGCAGTTCCCTGACTAGCCCTACTAGCACAGATACGCAGTATTTT	CASSSLTSPTSTDTQYF
TRBD1	TRBV15	-	TRBJ1-2	TGTGCCACCAGCTATGGGACAGTTCCTAACTATGGCTACACCTTC	CATSYGTVPNYGYTF
-	TRBV10-3	-	TRBJ2-6	TGTGCCATCATGTCGGGTGGGCCCGACGTCCTGACTTTC	CAIMSGGPDVLTF
TRBD1	TRBV19	-	TRBJ2-3	TGTGCCAGTAGTATTGGGCGCGGGACAGGCAGCACAGATACGCAGTATTTT	CASSIGRGTGSTDTQYF
-	TRBV6-6	-	TRBJ2-5	TGTGCCAGCAGTTACTCAGGGGCGGAGACCCAGTACTTC	CASSYSGAETQYF
TRBD2	TRBV6-6	-	TRBJ2-1	TGTGCCAGCAGTTACTCCCCTAGCGGGAGTTACAATGAGCAGTTCTTC	CASSYSPSGSYNEQFF
-	TRBV7-9	few	TRBJ2-2	TGTGCCAGCAGCTTAGCCCCACGGATCTCGAACACCGGGGAGCTGTTTTTT	CASSLAPRISNTGELFF
TRBD1	TRBV7-8	few	TRBJ1-5	TGTGCCAGCAGCTTAGCGGCAGGGGGGAGGCAGCCCCAGCATTTT	CASSLAAGGRQPQHF
TRBD2	TRBV7-2	many	TRBJ2-2	TGTGCCAGCAGCTTAACACTAAGCGGGGCCGCGAACACCGGGGAGCTGTTTTTT	CASSLTLSGAANTGELFF
-	TRBV19	many	TRBJ2-1	TGTGCCAGTAGCAAGAGACGTACTCTTTGGACGGATGAGCAGTTCTTC	CASSKRRTLWTDEQFF
-	TRBV18	once	TRBJ2-7	TGTGCCAGCTCACCACCGAATCCGGGACCCTACGAGCAGTACTTC	CASSPPNPGPYEQYF
TRBD2	TRBV6-1	-	TRBJ2-7	TGTGCCAGCATATCACTAGCGGGATCCTACGAGCAGTACTTC	CASISLAGSYEQYF
-	TRBV5-1	-	TRBJ2-3	TGCGCCAGCGCCGGGACCTTTTCAATAGATACGCAGTATTTT	CASAGTFSIDTQYF
TRBD2	TRBV7-8	many	TRBJ2-1	TGTGCCAGCAGCTCCCTCGGGGGTGGGACTAGCGGGAGGCCCACTGAGCAGTTCTTC	CASSSLGGGTSGRPTEQFF
TRBD1	TRBV7-2	many	TRBJ2-4	TGTGCCAGCAGCTTGGGACAGGGAAGAGCCAAAAACATTCAGTACTTC	CASSLGQGRAKNIQYF
-	TRBV27	-	TRBJ1-5	TGTGCCAGCCGGGGGTTACCTAATCAGCCCCAGCATTTT	CASRGLPNQPQHF
-	TRBV15	-	TRBJ2-7	TGTGCCACCAGCAGAGATCATGGGACTGGGTCCTACGAGCAGTACTTC	CATSRDHGTGSYEQYF
TRBD1	TRBV7-9	few	TRBJ2-7	TGTGCCAGCAGCTACTACAGGGGGCTCAGGTCCTACGAGCAGTACTTC	CASSYYRGLRSYEQYF
TRBD1	TRBV11-2	few	TRBJ1-5	TGTGCCAGCAGCTTAGGGGACAGACTCAATCAGCCCCAGCATTTT	CASSLGDRLNQPQHF